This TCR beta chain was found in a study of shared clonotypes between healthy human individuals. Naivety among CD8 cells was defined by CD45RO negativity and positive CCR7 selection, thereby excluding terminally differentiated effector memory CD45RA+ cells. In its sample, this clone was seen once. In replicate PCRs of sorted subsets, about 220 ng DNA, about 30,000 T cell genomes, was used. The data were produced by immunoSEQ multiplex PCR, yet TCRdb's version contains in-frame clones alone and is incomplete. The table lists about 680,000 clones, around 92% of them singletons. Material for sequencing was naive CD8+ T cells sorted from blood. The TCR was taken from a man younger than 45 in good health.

CDR3 amino acids: CASSLIPSSYNEQFF. CDR3 nucleotides: TGTGCCAGCAGTTTAATTCCCAGCTCCTACAATGAGCAGTTCTTC. The rearrangement uses TRBV27 and TRBJ2-1; D unresolved. Germline V gene data show CDR1 as MNHEY and CDR2 as SMNVEV (reference sequence). The CDR3 contains 15 residues. Trimming pared 2 bases from V and 0 bases from J, leaving 8 bases between.